This T cell receptor beta chain was sequenced for a study of T cells after yellow fever vaccination. Looking at the study overall: SMART-Seq v4 Ultra Low Input prepared the low-cell-number fractions.

Conversion of TCR transcripts into cDNA relied on 5'RACE template switching, which added a universal primer site and UMIs. TCRdb reprocessed the 5' RACE reads via MiXCR and lists one record per CDR3 protein. The sample holds under 100,000 distinct CDR3 sequences; 5.8% are singletons and the top ten take over 40%. V lost 8 bases, J lost 5 bases, and 14 bases stayed unmatched. Per the germline V gene, CDR1 is SEHNR and CDR2 is FQNEAQ (reference sequence). The CDR3 runs 15 residues. Concerning this clonotype: The antigen is undetermined.

General study results and limits: High-abundance clonotypes from the bulk population could contaminate FACS-sorted repertoires.

This rearrangement joins TRBV7-9 to TRBJ2-5; 7 bases agree with TRBD1. The sample in question was CD8+ T cells sorted from PBMCs, obtained 10 days after the yellow fever booster vaccination. The clonotype originates from a man aged 18 to 30 who received the YFV17D yellow fever vaccine. The chain's CDR3 is CASHRATGFYETQYF. The CDR3 DNA reads as TGTGCCAGCCACCGGGCGACAGGGTTTTATGAGACCCAGTACTTC.